These 14 T cell receptor beta chains originate from one sample sequenced in a study of CD8 T cells in Susac syndrome. Random hexamers served to reverse transcribe roughly 0.45 to 1 ug RNA. TCRdb re-called the immunoSEQ multiplex PCR reads through MiXCR, storing one row per CDR3 protein. The table includes some 120,000 distinct CDR3 sequences, around 94% detected once. Material: CD4+ T cells from PBMCs. The receptors were gathered from a human donor with multiple sclerosis.

The CDR3 here is CASSPVGDLSGNTIYF. Written as DNA, the CDR3 is TGTGCCAGCTCACCTGTCGGGGACCTCTCTGGAAACACCATATATTTT. The chain links TRBV18 to TRBJ1-3, with D possibly matching TRBD1 (5 bases). Germline CDR1 reads KGHSH; CDR2 reads LQKENI. The length of the CDR3 is 16 residues. V shed 3 bases and J shed 0 bases, with 12 bases lying between them.

V usage is TRBV20-1 and J usage is TRBJ2-2, with a possible D match to TRBD2 (5 bases). The CDR3 is 13 residues long. V lost 6 bases, J lost 5 bases, and 13 bases lay in between. Germline V gene data show CDR1 as DFQATT and CDR2 as SNEGSKA (reference sequence). The CDR3 sequence is CSAPSGLTGELFF. The CDR3, as DNA: TGCAGTGCCCCCTCGGGGTTGACCGGGGAGCTGTTTTTT.

The V and J genes are TRBV7-2 and TRBJ2-1; D ambiguous. Trimming left V 4 bases short and J 9 bases short, with 13 bases between. Germline V gene lookup returns CDR1 SGHTA and CDR2 FQGNSA. This CDR3 is 13 amino acids long. The CDR3 coding sequence is TGTGCCAGCAGCTCGAACAAATGGAGTGAGCAGTTCTTC. This gives the protein CASSSNKWSEQFF.

The J gene is TRBJ2-4, the V gene TRBV7-9, with TRBD2 matching over 7 bases. CDR1 is SEHNR and CDR2 is FQNEAQ in the germline V gene (reference sequence). V was pared by 1 base and J by 8 bases, with 5 bases of the junction left unmatched. The CDR3 consists of 14 residues. This chain's CDR3 is CASSLDGGRDIQYF. CDR3 DNA sequence: TGTGCCAGCAGCTTAGATGGGGGGAGGGACATTCAGTACTTC.

The chain is built from TRBV2 and TRBJ1-1; no firm D call. The CDR3 is made up of 14 amino acids. Trimming left V 1 base short and J 3 bases short, with 9 bases between. Germline V CDR1 and CDR2: SNHLY, FYNNEI. CDR3 in DNA: TGTGCCAGCAGTGAAGATGTAGGGCACACTGAAGCTTTCTTT. Translated, it gives CASSEDVGHTEAFF.

In DNA form, the CDR3 reads TGTGCCAGCCAAACGGGGGGACCGAACACCGGGGAGCTGTTTTTT. It translates to CASQTGGPNTGELFF. V usage is TRBV2 and J usage is TRBJ2-2, with 7 bases lining up with TRBD2. The V gene end was trimmed by 8 bases and the J gene end by 0 bases; junction bases not matched to a gene: 6. CDR3 length: 15 residues. CDR1 is SNHLY and CDR2 is FYNNEI in the germline V gene.

This rearrangement joins TRBV2 to TRBJ2-4; D unclear. V was cut by 2 bases and J by 7 bases, with 15 bases left in between. The CDR3 runs 15 residues. Per germline, CDR1 SNHLY and CDR2 FYNNEI. The CDR3 sequence is CASSERVEEWNIQYF. CDR3 in DNA: TGTGCCAGCAGTGAAAGGGTAGAGGAGTGGAACATTCAGTACTTC. The full variable domain, its missing parts supplied by reference TRBV2 and TRBJ2-4, is EPEVTQTPSHQVTQMGQEVILRCVPISNHLYFYWYRQILGQKVEFLVSFYNNEISEKSEIFDDQFSVERPDGSNFTLKIRSTKLEDSAMYFCASSERVEEWNIQYFGAGTRLSVL.

The gene calls are TRBV7-9 and TRBJ2-3, with 9 positions matching TRBD1. J gave up 3 bases and V 6 bases, and 7 bases lay outside the gene matches. CDR3 length: 15 residues. CDR1 and CDR2 (germline): SEHNR, FQNEAQ (reference sequence). As DNA, the CDR3 is TGTGCCAGCAGATTTTGGACAGGGGATACAGATACGCAGTATTTT. Its translation is CASRFWTGDTDTQYF.

The chain has TRBV12-3 or TRBV12-4 and TRBJ2-7; D is ambiguous. The CDR3 runs to 14 residues. V was trimmed by 1 base and J by 3 bases, leaving 10 bases between them. The CDR3 DNA sequence: TGTGCCAGCAGTTTAGTGAACAGTTTCTACGAGCAGTACTTC. It specifies CASSLVNSFYEQYF.

This clonotype was detected only once. V is TRBV6-2 or TRBV6-3 and J is TRBJ2-4; a possible D gene is TRBD1 (6 bases). Germline V gene lookup returns CDR1 MNHEY and CDR2 SVGEGT. Trimming stripped 6 bases from V and 7 bases from J, with 13 bases between. CDR3 length equals 13 residues. The CDR3 DNA reads as TGTGCCAGCAGGATTATAACAGGGAACATTCAGTACTTC. Protein sequence: CASRIITGNIQYF.

This chain links TRBV12-3 or TRBV12-4 with TRBJ1-1, with D perhaps matching TRBD1 (6 bases). CDR3 length: 13 residues. Trimming shortened V by 6 bases and J by 4 bases, and 12 bases separated the two germline ends. CDR3 protein: CASRGGAGTEAFF. The CDR3 bases are TGTGCCAGCAGGGGGGGGGCAGGCACTGAAGCTTTCTTT.

V is TRBV7-9 and J is TRBJ2-7; D gene unclear. V gave up 5 bases and J gave up 3 bases, with 23 bases separating them. This CDR3 comprises 17 residues. CDR1 and CDR2 (germline): SEHNR, FQNEAQ (reference sequence). CDR3 bases: TGTGCCAGCAGCCCCCTACTATCCCGAGGCAGAGACTACGAGCAGTACTTC. This codes for CASSPLLSRGRDYEQYF. The full variable domain, with the rest looked up from reference TRBV7-9 and TRBJ2-7, is DTGVSQNPRHKITKRGQNVTFRCDPISEHNRLYWYRQTLGQGPEFLTYFQNEAQLEKSRLLSDRFSAERPKGSFSTLEIQRTEQGDSAMYLCASSPLLSRGRDYEQYFGPGTRLTVT.

The V gene is TRBV5-1, the J gene TRBJ2-7, with D perhaps TRBD1 or TRBD2 (5 bases each). V lost 0 bases to trimming and J lost 2 bases, with 12 bases between them. The CDR3 sequence is 15 residues long. The germline V gene has CDR1 SGHRS and CDR2 YFSETQ. The CDR3 coding sequence is TGCGCCAGCAGCTTGGCAGGGAGTATCCCCTACGAGCAGTACTTC. This sequence encodes CASSLAGSIPYEQYF.

This clonotype appeared a single time. V usage is TRBV5-1 and J usage is TRBJ2-6, with 10 bases matching TRBD1. Germline values: CDR1 SGHRS, CDR2 YFSETQ. Losses at the gene ends were 4 bases for V and 2 bases for J; bases not matched to a gene: 3. This CDR3 comprises 16 residues. Written as DNA, the CDR3 is TGCGCCAGCAGCGCGGACAGGGGGACTGGGGCCAACGTCCTGACTTTC. Translated: CASSADRGTGANVLTF.